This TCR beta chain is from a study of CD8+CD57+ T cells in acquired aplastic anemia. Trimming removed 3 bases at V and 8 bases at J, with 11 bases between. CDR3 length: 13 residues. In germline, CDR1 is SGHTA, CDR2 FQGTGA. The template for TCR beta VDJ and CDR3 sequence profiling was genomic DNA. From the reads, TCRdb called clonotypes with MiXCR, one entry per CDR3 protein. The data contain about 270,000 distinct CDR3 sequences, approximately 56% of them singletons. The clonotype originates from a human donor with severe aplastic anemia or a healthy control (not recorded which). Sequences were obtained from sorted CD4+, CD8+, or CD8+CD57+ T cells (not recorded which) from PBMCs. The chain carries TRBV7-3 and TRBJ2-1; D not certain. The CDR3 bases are TGTGCCAGCAGCTTCCCACACGACGATGAGCAGTTCTTC. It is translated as CASSFPHDDEQFF.